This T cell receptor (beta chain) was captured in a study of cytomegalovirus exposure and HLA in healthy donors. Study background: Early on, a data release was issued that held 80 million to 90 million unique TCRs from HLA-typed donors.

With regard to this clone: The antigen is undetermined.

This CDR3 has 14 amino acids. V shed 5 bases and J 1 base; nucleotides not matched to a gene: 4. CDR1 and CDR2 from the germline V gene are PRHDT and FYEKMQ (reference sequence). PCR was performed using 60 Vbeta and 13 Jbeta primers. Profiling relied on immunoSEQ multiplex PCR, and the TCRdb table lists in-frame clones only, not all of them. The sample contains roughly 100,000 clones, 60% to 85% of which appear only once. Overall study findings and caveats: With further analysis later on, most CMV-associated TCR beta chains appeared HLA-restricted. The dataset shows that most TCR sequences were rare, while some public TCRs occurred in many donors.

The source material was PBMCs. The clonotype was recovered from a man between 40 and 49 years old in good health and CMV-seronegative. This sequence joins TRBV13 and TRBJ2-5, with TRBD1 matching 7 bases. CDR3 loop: CASSRRDSQETQYF. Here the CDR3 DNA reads TGTGCCAGCAGCCGCAGGGACAGCCAAGAGACCCAGTACTTC.